Listed below are T cell receptor beta chains from one sample, sequenced in a study of sequential checkpoint blockade in melanoma. Measured with immunoSEQ multiplex PCR; TCRdb has only the in-frame clones, and not every one. The sample includes under 4,000 clones, 45% to 60% of them seen just once. The input for sequencing was CD8+ T cells sorted from blood (inferred from file names), taken from a patient given nivolumab and ipilimumab in sequence. The receptors stem from a human patient with melanoma. Some clones in this sample may be carry-over from other donors' samples. Both conserved end residues are part of each CDR3. A D gene is named only where the DNA matches it firmly. Not all rows give a size; the values are once, few, many and, for expanded clones, a class.

v_gene: TRBV5-6
abundance: .
d_gene: TRBD1
j_gene: TRBJ2-7
CDR3aa: CASSLTGGYEQYF
CDR3nt: TGTGCCAGCAGCTTGACAGGGGGGTACGAGCAGTACTTC

v_gene: TRBV5-1
abundance: once
d_gene: TRBD1
j_gene: TRBJ2-7
CDR3aa: CASRLTGHIYEQYF
CDR3nt: TGCGCCAGCAGATTGACAGGGCATATCTACGAGCAGTACTTC

v_gene: TRBV19
abundance: few
d_gene: TRBD1
j_gene: TRBJ2-7
CDR3aa: CASTPRQGPLDEQYF
CDR3nt: TGTGCCAGTACCCCTAGACAGGGTCCCCTCGACGAGCAGTACTTC

v_gene: TRBV27
abundance: .
d_gene: TRBD1
j_gene: TRBJ2-1
CDR3aa: CASTYTGGPVEQFF
CDR3nt: TGTGCCAGCACCTATACAGGGGGGCCGGTTGAGCAGTTCTTC

v_gene: TRBV27
abundance: .
d_gene: TRBD2
j_gene: TRBJ2-3
CDR3aa: CASGPLAGAMGPDTQYF
CDR3nt: TGTGCCAGCGGGCCGCTAGCGGGGGCCATGGGCCCAGATACGCAGTATTTT

v_gene: TRBV7-9
abundance: .
d_gene: .
j_gene: TRBJ1-5
CDR3aa: CASSSGQKQPQHF
CDR3nt: TGTGCCAGCAGCTCCGGACAGAAACAGCCCCAGCATTTT

v_gene: TRBV6-6
abundance: few
d_gene: .
j_gene: TRBJ2-7
CDR3aa: CASSYSGQTDDEQYF
CDR3nt: TGTGCCAGCAGTTACTCTGGGCAGACGGATGACGAGCAGTACTTC

v_gene: TRBV2
abundance: .
d_gene: .
j_gene: TRBJ2-7
CDR3aa: CASSEGRISYEQYF
CDR3nt: TGTGCCAGCAGTGAAGGCAGGATCTCCTACGAGCAGTACTTC

v_gene: TRBV6-9
abundance: few
d_gene: TRBD2
j_gene: TRBJ2-7
CDR3aa: CASSPLTTSESYEQYF
CDR3nt: TGTGCCAGCAGTCCCCTTACGACTAGCGAGTCCTACGAGCAGTACTTC

v_gene: TRBV7-6
abundance: .
d_gene: .
j_gene: TRBJ2-7
CDR3aa: CASSPGSGPSYEQYF
CDR3nt: TGTGCCAGCAGCCCAGGAAGTGGGCCTTCCTACGAGCAGTACTTC

v_gene: TRBV7-6
abundance: .
d_gene: .
j_gene: TRBJ1-2
CDR3aa: CASSPGGGEGYTF
CDR3nt: TGTGCCAGCAGCCCGGGGGGGGGTGAAGGCTACACCTTC

v_gene: TRBV12-5
abundance: .
d_gene: .
j_gene: TRBJ1-2
CDR3aa: CASGLVPGSGNYGYTF
CDR3nt: TGTGCTAGTGGTTTGGTACCCGGGAGTGGTAACTATGGCTACACCTTC

v_gene: TRBV4-1
abundance: .
d_gene: TRBD2
j_gene: TRBJ2-7
CDR3aa: CASSQDFLVGTSRYEQYF
CDR3nt: TGCGCCAGCAGCCAAGATTTTCTGGTTGGGACTAGCAGGTACGAGCAGTACTTC

v_gene: TRBV9
abundance: .
d_gene: .
j_gene: TRBJ1-1
CDR3aa: CASSAGGGPHAAFF
CDR3nt: TGTGCCAGCAGCGCCGGCGGCGGCCCCCACGCCGCTTTCTTT

v_gene: TRBV7-9
abundance: .
d_gene: TRBD1
j_gene: TRBJ2-2
CDR3aa: CASTGQGDIAGELFF
CDR3nt: TGTGCCAGCACCGGACAGGGGGATATCGCCGGGGAGCTGTTTTTT

v_gene: TRBV6-6
abundance: few
d_gene: TRBD2
j_gene: TRBJ2-7
CDR3aa: CASSYFSTSGGYEQYF
CDR3nt: TGTGCCAGCAGTTACTTTTCGACTAGCGGGGGCTACGAGCAGTACTTC

v_gene: TRBV9
abundance: .
d_gene: .
j_gene: TRBJ2-5
CDR3aa: CASSVGAGMETQYF
CDR3nt: TGTGCCAGCAGCGTAGGGGCGGGTATGGAGACCCAGTACTTC

v_gene: TRBV7-9
abundance: medium-sized
d_gene: .
j_gene: TRBJ2-7
CDR3aa: CASSSPEVWEQYF
CDR3nt: TGTGCCAGCAGCTCGCCCGAGGTCTGGGAGCAGTACTTC

v_gene: TRBV7-9
abundance: medium-sized
d_gene: .
j_gene: TRBJ1-5
CDR3aa: CASSPTRAGDQPQHF
CDR3nt: TGTGCCAGCAGCCCCACTCGGGCAGGGGATCAGCCCCAGCATTTT

v_gene: TRBV5-1
abundance: .
d_gene: TRBD1
j_gene: TRBJ2-2
CDR3aa: CASSFDRGGVAGELFF
CDR3nt: TGCGCCAGCAGTTTTGACAGGGGGGGTGTCGCCGGGGAGCTGTTTTTT

v_gene: TRBV6-4
abundance: few
d_gene: .
j_gene: TRBJ1-6
CDR3aa: CASSDSMQGSPLHF
CDR3nt: TGTGCCAGCAGTGACTCGATGCAGGGTTCACCCCTCCACTTT

v_gene: TRBV7-3
abundance: .
d_gene: .
j_gene: TRBJ2-1
CDR3aa: CASSPGHNNEQFF
CDR3nt: TGTGCCAGCAGCCCTGGACATAACAATGAGCAGTTCTTC

v_gene: TRBV5-1
abundance: few
d_gene: TRBD2
j_gene: TRBJ2-3
CDR3aa: CASTWAGVSTDTQYF
CDR3nt: TGCGCCAGTACCTGGGCGGGGGTTAGCACAGATACGCAGTATTTT

v_gene: TRBV2
abundance: .
d_gene: TRBD2
j_gene: TRBJ2-3
CDR3aa: CASLGTSRGSDTQYF
CDR3nt: TGTGCCAGCCTTGGGACTAGCCGAGGTTCAGATACGCAGTATTTT

v_gene: TRBV2
abundance: .
d_gene: .
j_gene: TRBJ1-1
CDR3aa: CASSVGEAFF
CDR3nt: TGTGCCAGCAGTGTCGGTGAAGCTTTCTTT

v_gene: TRBV5-3
abundance: few
d_gene: TRBD1
j_gene: TRBJ2-7
CDR3aa: CASSTTDRVSYEQYF
CDR3nt: TGTGCCAGCAGCACGACAGACAGGGTCTCCTACGAGCAGTACTTC

v_gene: TRBV18
abundance: .
d_gene: .
j_gene: TRBJ2-7
CDR3aa: CASSPPSPESYEQYF
CDR3nt: TGTGCCAGCTCACCACCTTCCCCAGAAAGCTACGAGCAGTACTTC

v_gene: TRBV27
abundance: .
d_gene: TRBD2
j_gene: TRBJ2-5
CDR3aa: CASSSLAGGSLGETQYF
CDR3nt: TGTGCCAGCAGTTCCCTCGCCGGGGGGAGTCTAGGAGAGACCCAGTACTTC

v_gene: TRBV7-9
abundance: few
d_gene: .
j_gene: TRBJ1-3
CDR3aa: CASSPKEDSGNTIYF
CDR3nt: TGTGCCAGCAGCCCAAAAGAGGACTCTGGAAACACCATATATTTT

v_gene: TRBV4-3
abundance: few
d_gene: .
j_gene: TRBJ1-1
CDR3aa: CASSQDAPGAFSPWTEAFF
CDR3nt: TGCGCCAGCAGCCAAGATGCGCCAGGGGCGTTTTCACCGTGGACTGAAGCTTTCTTT

v_gene: TRBV9
abundance: .
d_gene: .
j_gene: TRBJ2-3
CDR3aa: CASSVGGDTQYF
CDR3nt: TGTGCCAGCAGCGTAGGAGGAGATACGCAGTATTTT

v_gene: TRBV5-1
abundance: .
d_gene: .
j_gene: TRBJ2-7
CDR3aa: CASSLVGWKTGRYEQYF
CDR3nt: TGTGCCAGCAGCTTGGTTGGGTGGAAGACAGGACGCTACGAGCAGTACTTC

v_gene: TRBV25-1
abundance: few
d_gene: TRBD1
j_gene: TRBJ1-2
CDR3aa: CASSEVRDRGTQTF
CDR3nt: TGTGCCAGCAGTGAAGTCCGGGACAGGGGTACCCAAACCTTC

v_gene: TRBV19
abundance: few
d_gene: .
j_gene: TRBJ1-2
CDR3aa: CASSIVTGTAYGYTF
CDR3nt: TGTGCCAGTAGTATAGTTACCGGGACTGCCTATGGCTACACCTTC

v_gene: TRBV7-9
abundance: .
d_gene: TRBD2
j_gene: TRBJ2-4
CDR3aa: CASSRGLAGGINIQYF
CDR3nt: TGTGCCAGCAGCAGGGGACTAGCGGGGGGGATAAACATTCAGTACTTC

v_gene: TRBV11-2
abundance: .
d_gene: .
j_gene: TRBJ2-7
CDR3aa: CASSFGGNEQYF
CDR3nt: TGTGCCAGCAGCTTTGGGGGGAACGAGCAGTACTTC

v_gene: TRBV6-1
abundance: .
d_gene: .
j_gene: TRBJ2-5
CDR3aa: CASTRQEQETQYF
CDR3nt: TGTGCCAGCACGAGACAGGAACAAGAGACCCAGTACTTC

v_gene: TRBV18
abundance: .
d_gene: TRBD2
j_gene: TRBJ2-1
CDR3aa: CASSPGGVYNEQFF
CDR3nt: TGTGCCAGCTCACCCGGGGGGGTATACAATGAGCAGTTCTTC

v_gene: TRBV7-9
abundance: once
d_gene: .
j_gene: TRBJ2-7
CDR3aa: CASSPWTDPYEQYF
CDR3nt: TGTGCCAGCAGCCCCTGGACAGACCCCTACGAGCAGTACTTC

v_gene: TRBV28
abundance: .
d_gene: TRBD1
j_gene: TRBJ2-2
CDR3aa: CASRQGAGGELFF
CDR3nt: TGTGCCAGCAGACAGGGGGCGGGCGGGGAGCTGTTTTTT

v_gene: TRBV4-1
abundance: few
d_gene: .
j_gene: TRBJ1-5
CDR3aa: CASSQEGRPNQPQHF
CDR3nt: TGCGCCAGCAGCCAAGAGGGCCGCCCAAATCAGCCCCAGCATTTT

v_gene: TRBV5-6
abundance: .
d_gene: TRBD1
j_gene: TRBJ1-5
CDR3aa: CASSLGTGAGQPQHF
CDR3nt: TGTGCCAGCAGCTTGGGGACAGGGGCCGGGCAGCCCCAGCATTTT

v_gene: TRBV6-1
abundance: .
d_gene: .
j_gene: TRBJ2-7
CDR3aa: CASSVGGANLYEQYF
CDR3nt: TGTGCCAGCAGTGTAGGAGGGGCTAACCTCTACGAGCAGTACTTC

v_gene: TRBV2
abundance: .
d_gene: TRBD1
j_gene: TRBJ2-3
CDR3aa: CATGGTGSRDTQYF
CDR3nt: TGTGCCACCGGGGGGACAGGGTCAAGAGATACGCAGTATTTT

v_gene: TRBV18
abundance: few
d_gene: TRBD1
j_gene: TRBJ1-5
CDR3aa: CASSLGTGGGNQPQHF
CDR3nt: TGTGCCAGCTCACTTGGGACAGGAGGGGGCAATCAGCCCCAGCATTTT

v_gene: TRBV9
abundance: .
d_gene: TRBD2
j_gene: TRBJ2-1
CDR3aa: CASSAFGSGGAGEQFF
CDR3nt: TGTGCCAGCAGCGCTTTTGGTAGCGGGGGCGCCGGAGAGCAGTTCTTC

v_gene: TRBV9
abundance: medium-sized
d_gene: .
j_gene: TRBJ1-2
CDR3aa: CASSTEPSRGGYGYTF
CDR3nt: TGTGCCAGCAGCACCGAACCCAGCAGGGGCGGCTATGGCTACACCTTC

v_gene: TRBV19
abundance: .
d_gene: .
j_gene: TRBJ1-2
CDR3aa: CASSVNRGSPHYGYTF
CDR3nt: TGTGCCAGTAGTGTAAATAGAGGATCCCCTCACTATGGCTACACCTTC

v_gene: TRBV4-3
abundance: few
d_gene: .
j_gene: TRBJ1-5
CDR3aa: CASSQDRGYNQPQHF
CDR3nt: TGCGCCAGCAGCCAAGATAGGGGGTACAATCAGCCCCAGCATTTT

v_gene: TRBV9
abundance: .
d_gene: .
j_gene: TRBJ2-7
CDR3aa: CASSVGSGGLYEQYF
CDR3nt: TGTGCCAGCAGCGTAGGTTCGGGCGGGCTCTACGAGCAGTACTTC

v_gene: TRBV15
abundance: .
d_gene: .
j_gene: TRBJ1-4
CDR3aa: CATSRETGSNEKLFF
CDR3nt: TGTGCCACCAGCAGAGAGACAGGATCTAATGAAAAACTGTTTTTT

v_gene: TRBV7-3
abundance: .
d_gene: .
j_gene: TRBJ2-3
CDR3aa: CASSPTPTSLDTQYF
CDR3nt: TGTGCCAGCAGCCCTACCCCCACTTCCCTGGATACGCAGTATTTT

v_gene: TRBV5-6
abundance: medium-sized
d_gene: .
j_gene: TRBJ1-2
CDR3aa: CASSLGQEYGYTF
CDR3nt: TGTGCCAGCAGCTTGGGACAGGAGTATGGCTACACCTTC